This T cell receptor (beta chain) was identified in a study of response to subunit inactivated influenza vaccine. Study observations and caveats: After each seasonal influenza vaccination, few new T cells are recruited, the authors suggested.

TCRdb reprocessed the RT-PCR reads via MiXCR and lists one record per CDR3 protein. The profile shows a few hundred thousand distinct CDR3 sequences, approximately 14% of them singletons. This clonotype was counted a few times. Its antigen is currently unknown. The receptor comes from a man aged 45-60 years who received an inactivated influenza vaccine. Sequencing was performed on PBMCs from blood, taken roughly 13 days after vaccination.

The CDR3 sequence: CSSGGRNYNEQFF. The CDR3 DNA sequence: TGCAGCTCGGGGGGCAGAAACTACAATGAGCAGTTCTTC. The J gene is TRBJ2-1, the V gene TRBV29-1; D may be TRBD2 (7 bases). CDR3 length: 13 amino acids. Per germline, CDR1 SQVTM and CDR2 ANQGSEA. The V end lost 8 bases, the J end lost 3 bases, and 14 bases lay between the germline ends.